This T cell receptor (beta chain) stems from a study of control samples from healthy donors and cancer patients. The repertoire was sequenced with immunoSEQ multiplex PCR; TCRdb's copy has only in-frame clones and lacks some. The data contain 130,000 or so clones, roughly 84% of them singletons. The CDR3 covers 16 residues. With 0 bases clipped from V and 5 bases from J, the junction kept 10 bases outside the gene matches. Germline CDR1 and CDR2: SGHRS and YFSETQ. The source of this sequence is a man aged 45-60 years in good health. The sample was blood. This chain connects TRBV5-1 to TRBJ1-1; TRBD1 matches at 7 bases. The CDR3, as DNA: TGCGCCAGCAGCTTGGAGCCTCAGGGGGGGAGGACTGAAGCTTTCTTT. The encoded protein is CASSLEPQGGRTEAFF.